The rows below give T cell receptor beta chains drawn from one sample of a study of blood T cell repertoires in COVID-19. Only in-frame clones appear in the TCRdb table, and some are missing; sequencing was by immunoSEQ multiplex PCR. The table records roughly 12,000 clones, 85% to 95% of them present only once. Sequencing used peripheral blood. Receptors were obtained from a woman between 65 and 79 years old with active COVID-19. Both conserved end residues are part of each CDR3. The order of the fields is clone size, V gene, D gene, J gene, CDR3 protein, CDR3 DNA. The D gene is left open where the match is weak. Size tells how often a clone was seen (once, few, many) or the class of an expanded clone, and some rows leave it out.

size: .
V: TRBV20-1
D: .
J: TRBJ1-3
CDR3: CSASARALSGNTIYF
DNA: TGCAGTGCTAGTGCCAGGGCTCTCTCTGGAAACACCATATATTTT

size: .
V: TRBV13
D: .
J: TRBJ2-2
CDR3: CASSLFRGGELFF
DNA: TGTGCCAGCAGCTTATTTCGGGGAGGGGAGCTGTTTTTT

size: .
V: TRBV5-1
D: TRBD1
J: TRBJ1-5
CDR3: CASSLGDRGQPQHF
DNA: TGCGCCAGCAGCTTGGGGGACAGGGGACAGCCCCAGCATTTT

size: .
V: TRBV7-2
D: TRBD2
J: TRBJ2-3
CDR3: CASSFGLAGDTQYF
DNA: TGTGCCAGCAGCTTCGGACTAGCGGGAGATACGCAGTATTTT

size: .
V: TRBV27
D: TRBD1
J: TRBJ1-2
CDR3: CASSPWTGAYGYTF
DNA: TGTGCCAGCAGTCCTTGGACAGGGGCCTATGGCTACACCTTC

size: few
V: TRBV5-1
D: .
J: TRBJ1-5
CDR3: CASSPTGQQPQHF
DNA: TGCGCCAGCAGCCCAACAGGGCAGCAGCCCCAGCATTTT

size: .
V: TRBV4-1
D: TRBD1
J: TRBJ1-5
CDR3: CASSQIGTGDSNQPQHF
DNA: TGCGCCAGCAGCCAAATAGGGACAGGGGATAGCAATCAGCCCCAGCATTTT

size: .
V: TRBV6-1
D: TRBD1
J: TRBJ1-1
CDR3: CASSETDRVNTEAFF
DNA: TGTGCCAGCAGTGAAACGGACAGGGTGAACACTGAAGCTTTCTTT

size: .
V: TRBV3-1/TRBV3-2
D: .
J: TRBJ2-3
CDR3: CASSLQGSDTQYF
DNA: TGTGCCAGCAGCCTCCAGGGGTCGGATACGCAGTATTTT

size: .
V: TRBV27
D: TRBD2
J: TRBJ2-1
CDR3: CASRGTAGGFNEQFF
DNA: TGTGCCAGCAGGGGGACAGCGGGAGGGTTCAATGAGCAGTTCTTC

size: .
V: TRBV6-5
D: TRBD1
J: TRBJ2-7
CDR3: CASRGQGARYEQYF
DNA: TGTGCCAGCAGAGGACAGGGGGCGAGATACGAGCAGTACTTC

size: .
V: TRBV5-8
D: .
J: TRBJ2-1
CDR3: CASSAARGWNEQFF
DNA: TGTGCCAGCAGCGCAGCCCGGGGTTGGAATGAGCAGTTCTTC

size: .
V: TRBV19
D: .
J: TRBJ1-1
CDR3: CASSKTLNTEAFF
DNA: TGTGCCAGTAGTAAAACATTGAACACTGAAGCTTTCTTT

size: .
V: TRBV5-5
D: .
J: TRBJ1-1
CDR3: CASSWRSEREAFF
DNA: TGTGCCAGCAGCTGGAGGAGCGAAAGGGAAGCTTTCTTT

size: .
V: TRBV19
D: .
J: TRBJ2-7
CDR3: CASSPSSPGEGYEQYF
DNA: TGTGCCAGTAGCCCTAGTTCGCCAGGGGAGGGCTACGAGCAGTACTTC

size: .
V: TRBV6-2/TRBV6-3
D: TRBD2
J: TRBJ2-7
CDR3: CASSSGTSGYEQYF
DNA: TGTGCCAGCAGTTCCGGGACTAGCGGCTACGAGCAGTACTTC

size: few
V: TRBV19
D: TRBD2
J: TRBJ2-1
CDR3: CASRILAGGDNEQFF
DNA: TGTGCCAGTAGGATACTAGCGGGAGGGGACAATGAGCAGTTCTTC

size: .
V: TRBV14
D: .
J: TRBJ2-1
CDR3: CASSQQGIGEQFF
DNA: TGTGCCAGCAGCCAACAGGGGATAGGTGAGCAGTTCTTC

size: .
V: TRBV27
D: TRBD1
J: TRBJ1-6
CDR3: CASSFETGGSPLHF
DNA: TGTGCCAGCAGTTTCGAGACAGGGGGATCACCCCTCCACTTT

size: .
V: TRBV9
D: TRBD2
J: TRBJ2-1
CDR3: CASSADAGGYNEQFF
DNA: TGTGCCAGCAGCGCGGATGCGGGAGGCTACAATGAGCAGTTCTTC